These 9 T cell receptor beta chains share one sample of origin, sequenced in a study of regulatory T cells in long-lasting Graves disease. The time point: newly diagnosed GD, antithyroid drugs for less than 3 months. Making the TCR library involved RNA that had been extracted from PBMCs. Arm-PCR of CDR3 regions and iRepertoire HTBI primers were the basis on which TCR beta libraries were built. TCRdb re-derived calls from the multiplex PCR reads in MiXCR, one entry per CDR3 protein. The sample carries roughly 250,000 distinct CDR3 sequences, 18% recorded once. This same sample was also taken into another study, of T cells in Graves' hyperthyroidism and ophthalmopathy.

Sample: peripheral blood mononuclear cells (PBMCs), taken at new diagnosis, from a patient treated with antithyroid drugs. The receptors originated from a woman in her thirties with Graves disease.

In its sample, this clonotype was seen many times. The chain combines TRBV18 with TRBJ1-3; tentatively, D is TRBD1 (5 bases). From germline, CDR1 is KGHSH and CDR2 LQKENI. CDR3 length: 16 residues. V shed 0 bases and J shed 0 bases, with 9 bases lying between them. The DNA for the CDR3 is TGTGCCAGCTCACCACCCTTTAGGGGCTCTGGAAACACCATATATTTT. Amino acid sequence: CASSPPFRGSGNTIYF.

This clonotype has a count of ten or more. The chain combines TRBV12-3 or TRBV12-4 with TRBJ1-2, with D possibly being TRBD1 (6 bases). There are 13 residues in the CDR3. With 3 bases removed from V and 6 bases from J, the gap between germline ends came to 11 bases. The CDR3 region has the DNA TGTGCCAGCAGTTTTGCCGGGGGCCATGGCTACACCTTC. Translation: CASSFAGGHGYTF.

In this sample, this clonotype turned up a few times. J is TRBJ2-2 and V is TRBV6-1; 8 bases are shared with TRBD1. The V segment lost 10 bases and the J segment 0 bases; nucleotides outside the gene matches: 19. Germline V gene lookup returns CDR1 MNHNS and CDR2 SASEGT. CDR3 size: 19 residues. CDR3 protein: CAIRTHGQGQFPNTGELFF. The CDR3 DNA reads as TGTGCCATTCGGACTCACGGACAGGGACAATTCCCGAACACCGGGGAGCTGTTTTTT.

At least ten counts were recorded for this clonotype. This sequence joins TRBV10-3 and TRBJ1-4; D might be TRBD1 (6 bases). This CDR3 is 14 amino acids long. CDR1 is ENHRY and CDR2 is SYGVKD in the germline V gene. Between the trimmed V and J ends, which lost 3 bases and 7 bases, there was a span of 12 bases. CDR3: CAISEVAGAEKLFF. The CDR3 DNA is TGTGCCATCAGTGAAGTGGCAGGGGCTGAAAAACTGTTTTTT.

The table lists this clonotype with many counts. The chain links TRBV20-1 to TRBJ2-7; 9 bases are shared with TRBD1. Germline V lookup: CDR1 DFQATT, CDR2 SNEGSKA (reference sequence). CDR3 size: 14 residues. The ends lost 2 bases at V and 5 bases at J; junction bases unmatched: 7. The CDR3 protein is CSARPLTGGNEQYF. CDR3 DNA: TGCAGTGCTAGACCACTTACAGGGGGCAACGAGCAGTACTTC.

The V gene is TRBV5-1, the J gene TRBJ2-3; no clear D. The ends were cut back, 0 bases at V and 6 bases at J, with 11 bases in the middle. The CDR3 spans 14 residues. CDR1 and CDR2 (germline): SGHRS, YFSETQ. CDR3 residues: CASSLGGFRDTQYF. CDR3 nucleotide sequence: TGCGCCAGCAGCTTGGGCGGATTTAGGGATACGCAGTATTTT.

This clonotype was detected only a few times. This rearrangement joins TRBV6-5 to TRBJ1-5, with 7 nucleotides matching TRBD1. With 2 bases clipped from V and 5 bases from J, the junction kept 6 bases outside the gene matches. This CDR3 is built from 15 residues. From germline, CDR1 is MNHEY and CDR2 SVGAGI. Here the CDR3 reads CASSYTTGSDQPQHF. The CDR3 DNA reads as TGTGCCAGCAGTTACACGACAGGGAGTGATCAGCCCCAGCATTTT.

V gene TRBV9 combines with J gene TRBJ2-3, with 9 positions matching TRBD1. The V gene's germline CDR1 is SGDLS and CDR2 YYNGEE. Trimming at V came to 3 bases and at J to 3 bases, leaving 5 bases not matched to a gene. The CDR3 sequence is 15 residues long. This CDR3 is CASSGGQGGTDTQYF. The CDR3 coding sequence is TGTGCCAGCAGCGGGGGACAGGGAGGGACAGATACGCAGTATTTT. Variable domain in full (rest from reference TRBV9 and TRBJ2-3): DSGVTQTPKHLITATGQRVTLRCSPRSGDLSVYWYQQSLDQGLQFLIQYYNGEERAKGNILERFSAQQFPDLHSELNLSSLELGDSALYFCASSGGQGGTDTQYFGPGTRLTVL.

The table lists this clonotype with many counts. The chain employs TRBV5-1 and TRBJ2-2; TRBD1 aligns across 9 bases. The CDR3 sequence is 15 residues long. Germline lookup yields CDR1 SGHRS and CDR2 YFSETQ. V was pared by 7 bases and J by 5 bases, with 9 bases of the junction left unmatched. The CDR3, as DNA: TGCGCCAGCGGAACCGCCGGGACAGGGACCGGGGAGCTGTTTTTT. It specifies CASGTAGTGTGELFF.